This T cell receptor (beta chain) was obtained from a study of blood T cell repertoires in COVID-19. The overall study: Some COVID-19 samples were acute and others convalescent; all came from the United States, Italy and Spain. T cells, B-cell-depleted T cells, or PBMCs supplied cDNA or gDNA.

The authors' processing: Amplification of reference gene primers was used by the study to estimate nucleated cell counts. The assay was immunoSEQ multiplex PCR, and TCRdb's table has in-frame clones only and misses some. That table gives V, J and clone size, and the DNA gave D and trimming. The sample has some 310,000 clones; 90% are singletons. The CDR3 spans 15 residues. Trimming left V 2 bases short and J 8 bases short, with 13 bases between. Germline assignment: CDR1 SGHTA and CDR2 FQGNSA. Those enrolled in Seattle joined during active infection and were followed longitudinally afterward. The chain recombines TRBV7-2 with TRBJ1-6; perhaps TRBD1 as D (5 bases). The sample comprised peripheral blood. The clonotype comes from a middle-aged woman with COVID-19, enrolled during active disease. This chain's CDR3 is CASSLRRGEDSPLHF. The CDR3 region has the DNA TGTGCCAGCAGCTTAAGGAGGGGTGAGGATTCACCCCTCCACTTT.